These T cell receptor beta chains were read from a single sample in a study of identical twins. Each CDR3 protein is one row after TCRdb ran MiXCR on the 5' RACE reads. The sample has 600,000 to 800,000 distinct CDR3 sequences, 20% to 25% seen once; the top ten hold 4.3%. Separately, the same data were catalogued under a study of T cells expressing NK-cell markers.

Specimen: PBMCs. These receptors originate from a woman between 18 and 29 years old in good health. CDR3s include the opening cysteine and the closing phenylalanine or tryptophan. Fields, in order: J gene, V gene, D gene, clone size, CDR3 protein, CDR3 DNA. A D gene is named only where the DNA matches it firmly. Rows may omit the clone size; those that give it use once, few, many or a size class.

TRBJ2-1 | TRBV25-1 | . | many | CAAGAPNYNEQFF | TGTGCCGCCGGAGCGCCGAACTACAATGAGCAGTTCTTC
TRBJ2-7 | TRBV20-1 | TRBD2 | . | CSARERTSGRSHEQYF | TGCAGTGCTAGAGAGCGGACTAGCGGGAGATCCCACGAGCAGTACTTC
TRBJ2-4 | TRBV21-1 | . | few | CASRQGQNIQYF | TGTGCCAGTCGACAGGGGCAAAACATTCAGTACTTC
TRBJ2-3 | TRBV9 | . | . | CASSVSRAGDSDTQYF | TGTGCCAGCAGCGTAAGCCGGGCAGGGGATTCGGATACGCAGTATTTT
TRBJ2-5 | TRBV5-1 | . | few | CASTDQETQYF | TGCGCCAGCACCGACCAAGAGACCCAGTACTTC
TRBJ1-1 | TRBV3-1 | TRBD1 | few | CASSPKTGVTEAFF | TGTGCCAGCAGCCCGAAGACAGGGGTCACTGAAGCTTTCTTT
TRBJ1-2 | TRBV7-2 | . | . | CASSLVAGSYGYTF | TGTGCCAGCAGCTTAGTTGCTGGGAGCTATGGCTACACCTTC
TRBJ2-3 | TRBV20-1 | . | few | CSARPLLVSSTDTQYF | TGCAGTGCTAGACCTCTACTAGTGTCTAGCACAGATACGCAGTATTTT
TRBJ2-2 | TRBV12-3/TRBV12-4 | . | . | CASSPTWSGELFF | TGTGCCAGCAGTCCAACCTGGTCCGGGGAGCTGTTTTTT
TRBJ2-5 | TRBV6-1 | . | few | CASTEDGKETQYF | TGTGCCAGCACCGAGGACGGAAAAGAGACCCAGTACTTC
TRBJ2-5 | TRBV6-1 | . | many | CASRNRVSETQYF | TGTGCCAGCCGGAACAGGGTCTCAGAGACCCAGTACTTC
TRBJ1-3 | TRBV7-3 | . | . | CASSWKATDAGNTIYF | TGTGCCAGCAGCTGGAAGGCGACAGACGCTGGAAACACCATATATTTT
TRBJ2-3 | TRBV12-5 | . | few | CASARRERTDTQYF | TGTGCTAGTGCCCGAAGGGAGAGAACAGATACGCAGTATTTT
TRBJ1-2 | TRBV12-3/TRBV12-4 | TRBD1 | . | CASSSRQGSGYTF | TGTGCCAGCAGTTCGCGACAGGGTAGTGGCTACACCTTC
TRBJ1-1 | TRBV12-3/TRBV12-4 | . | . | CASSLQGVNSEAFF | TGTGCCAGCAGTTTGCAAGGGGTTAACTCTGAAGCTTTCTTT
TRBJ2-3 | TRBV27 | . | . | CASTSGLGYTDTQYF | TGTGCCAGCACTTCGGGGCTCGGATACACAGATACGCAGTATTTT
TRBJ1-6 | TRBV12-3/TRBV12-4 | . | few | CASTKRDNSPLHF | TGTGCCAGCACGAAGCGGGATAATTCACCCCTCCACTTT
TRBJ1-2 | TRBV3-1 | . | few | CASSQLTSGYTF | TGTGCCAGCAGCCAACTGACGTCTGGCTACACCTTC
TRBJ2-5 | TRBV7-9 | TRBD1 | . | CASSLLTGFNQETQYF | TGTGCCAGCAGCTTATTGACAGGGTTCAACCAAGAGACCCAGTACTTC
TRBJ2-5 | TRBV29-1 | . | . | CSVSPSTGSQETQYF | TGCAGCGTTTCCCCCTCTACAGGGTCTCAAGAGACCCAGTACTTC
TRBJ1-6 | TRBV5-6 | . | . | CASSLRATPLHF | TGTGCCAGCAGCTTGCGGGCGACACCCCTCCACTTT
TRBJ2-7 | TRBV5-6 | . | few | CASSPPVGGTLYYEQYF | TGTGCCAGCAGCCCCCCCGTGGGGGGGACACTCTACTACGAGCAGTACTTC
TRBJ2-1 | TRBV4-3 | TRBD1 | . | CASSQKGAVNEQFF | TGCGCCAGCAGCCAAAAGGGGGCCGTCAATGAGCAGTTCTTC
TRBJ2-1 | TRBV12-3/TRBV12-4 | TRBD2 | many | CASSRLAGSNEQFF | TGTGCCAGCAGTAGACTAGCGGGGAGTAATGAGCAGTTCTTC
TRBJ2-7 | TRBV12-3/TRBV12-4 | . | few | CASSLQGRALREQYF | TGTGCCAGCAGTCTACAGGGGAGGGCTCTACGCGAGCAGTACTTC
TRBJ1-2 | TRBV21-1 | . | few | CASNQGRSVPGANYGYTF | TGTGCCAGCAACCAGGGACGCTCTGTCCCCGGGGCTAACTATGGCTACACCTTC
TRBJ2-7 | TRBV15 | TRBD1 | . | CATTGQGWGEQYF | TGTGCCACCACAGGACAGGGATGGGGAGAGCAGTACTTC
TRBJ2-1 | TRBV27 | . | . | CASSLLGGGNEQFF | TGTGCCAGCAGTTTATTAGGGGGGGGCAATGAGCAGTTCTTC
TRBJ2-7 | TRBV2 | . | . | CATTEQVGFEQYF | TGTGCCACCACAGAGCAGGTGGGGTTCGAGCAGTACTTC
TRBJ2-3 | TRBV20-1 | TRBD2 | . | CSASTGLVGTDTQYF | TGCAGTGCTAGTACCGGACTAGTGGGCACAGATACGCAGTATTTT
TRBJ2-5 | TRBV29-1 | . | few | CSAVGAGETQYF | TGCAGCGCCGTGGGGGCAGGAGAGACCCAGTACTTC
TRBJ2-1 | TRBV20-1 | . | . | CSAQRLQNYNEQFF | TGCAGTGCTCAAAGACTACAAAACTACAATGAGCAGTTCTTC
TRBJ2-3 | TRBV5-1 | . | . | CASTTLLGISTDTQYF | TGCGCCAGCACGACCCTTTTGGGGATTAGCACAGATACGCAGTATTTT
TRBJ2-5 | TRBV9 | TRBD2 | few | CASSVETSGRETQYF | TGTGCCAGCAGCGTAGAGACTAGCGGAAGGGAGACCCAGTACTTC
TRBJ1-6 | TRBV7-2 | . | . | CASIAYRDKGSPLHF | TGTGCCAGCATCGCATACCGGGACAAGGGTTCACCCCTCCACTTT
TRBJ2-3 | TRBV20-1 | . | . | CSASATRSTDTQYF | TGCAGTGCTAGTGCGACAAGAAGCACAGATACGCAGTATTTT
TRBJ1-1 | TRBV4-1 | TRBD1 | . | CASSPSTGLRTEAFF | TGCGCCAGCAGCCCGTCGACAGGGTTGCGCACTGAAGCTTTCTTT
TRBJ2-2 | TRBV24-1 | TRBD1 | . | CATSEGTGRSGTNTGELFF | TGTGCCACCAGTGAGGGGACAGGGAGGAGCGGGACTAACACCGGGGAGCTGTTTTTT